This T cell receptor (beta chain) was captured by sequencing in a study of Graves' ophthalmopathy and Graves' hyperthyroidism. Notes on the study in general: The study's model predicted ophthalmopathy progression at about 64% sensitivity and approximately 78% specificity. A majority of expanded thyroid clonotypes exceeding 0.001 frequency were likewise present in blood.

This clonotype was seen only a few times. The antigen is not known. Trimming shortened V by 0 bases and J by 1 base, and 15 bases separated the two germline ends. The length of the CDR3 is 16 residues. CDR1 is DFQATT, CDR2 SNEGSKA, per germline (reference sequence). Transcripts of RNA were the source for amplifying TCR beta CDR3 regions. Following a first-round RT-PCR that used HTBI primers, a second-round multiplex PCR was carried out. TCRdb re-derived calls from the multiplex PCR reads in MiXCR, one entry per CDR3 protein. The table shows some 1.1 million distinct CDR3 sequences, with 35% to 40% occurring only once. Thyroid ultrasound, orbital computed tomography, TRAb, serum thyroxine and clinical symptoms formed the basis of diagnosis.

Sequencing was carried out using peripheral blood or thyroid tissue (not recorded which). The chain is built from TRBV20-1 and TRBJ1-1; D is possibly TRBD1 (5 bases). The sequence derives from an adult man with Graves' hyperthyroidism. The CDR3 loop is CSARDWDRGANTEAFF. DNA for the CDR3: TGCAGTGCTAGAGATTGGGACCGGGGTGCGAACACTGAAGCTTTCTTT.